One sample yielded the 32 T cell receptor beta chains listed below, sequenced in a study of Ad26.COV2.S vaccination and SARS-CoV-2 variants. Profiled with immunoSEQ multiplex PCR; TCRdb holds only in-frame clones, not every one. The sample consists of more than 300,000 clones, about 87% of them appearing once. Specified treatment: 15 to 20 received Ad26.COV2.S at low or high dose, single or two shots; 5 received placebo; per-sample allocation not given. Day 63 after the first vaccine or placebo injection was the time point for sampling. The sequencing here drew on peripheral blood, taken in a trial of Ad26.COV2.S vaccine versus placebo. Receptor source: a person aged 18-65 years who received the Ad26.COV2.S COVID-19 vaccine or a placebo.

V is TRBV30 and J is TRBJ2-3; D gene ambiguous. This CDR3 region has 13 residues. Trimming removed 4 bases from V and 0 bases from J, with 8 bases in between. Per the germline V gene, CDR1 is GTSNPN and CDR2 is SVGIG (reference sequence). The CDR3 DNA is TGTGCCTGGAAGGTCAAGAGCACAGATACGCAGTATTTT. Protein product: CAWKVKSTDTQYF.

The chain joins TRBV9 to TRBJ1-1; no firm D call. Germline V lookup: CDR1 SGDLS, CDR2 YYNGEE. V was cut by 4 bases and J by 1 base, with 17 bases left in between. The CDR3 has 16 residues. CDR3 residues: CASSRMQTPRNTEAFF. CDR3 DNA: TGTGCCAGCAGCCGCATGCAGACACCAAGGAACACTGAAGCTTTCTTT.

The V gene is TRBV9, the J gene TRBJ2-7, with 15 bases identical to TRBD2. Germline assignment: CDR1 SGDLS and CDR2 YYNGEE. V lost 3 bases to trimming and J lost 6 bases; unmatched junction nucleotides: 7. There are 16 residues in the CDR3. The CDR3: CASSGSGTSGRPEQYF. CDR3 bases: TGTGCCAGCAGCGGATCCGGGACTAGCGGGAGGCCCGAGCAGTACTTC.

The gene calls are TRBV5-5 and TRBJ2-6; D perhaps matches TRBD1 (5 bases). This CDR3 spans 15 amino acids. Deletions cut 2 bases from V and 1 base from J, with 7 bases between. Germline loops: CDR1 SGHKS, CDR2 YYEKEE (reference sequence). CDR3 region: CASSFQGSGANVLTF. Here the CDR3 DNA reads TGTGCCAGCAGCTTCCAGGGTTCTGGGGCCAACGTCCTGACTTTC.

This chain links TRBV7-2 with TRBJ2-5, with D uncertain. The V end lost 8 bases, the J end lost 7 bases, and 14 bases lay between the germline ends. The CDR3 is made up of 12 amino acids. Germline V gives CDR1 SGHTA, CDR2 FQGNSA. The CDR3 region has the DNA TGTGCCAGCTCAGAAGGAAGAGGGACCCAGTACTTC. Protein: CASSEGRGTQYF.

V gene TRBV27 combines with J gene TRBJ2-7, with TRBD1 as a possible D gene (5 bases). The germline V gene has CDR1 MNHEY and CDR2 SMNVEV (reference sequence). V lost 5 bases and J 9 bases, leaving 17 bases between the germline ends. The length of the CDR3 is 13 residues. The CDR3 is CASSPRTPTVQYF. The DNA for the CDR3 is TGTGCCAGCAGTCCGCGGACACCTACGGTGCAGTACTTC.

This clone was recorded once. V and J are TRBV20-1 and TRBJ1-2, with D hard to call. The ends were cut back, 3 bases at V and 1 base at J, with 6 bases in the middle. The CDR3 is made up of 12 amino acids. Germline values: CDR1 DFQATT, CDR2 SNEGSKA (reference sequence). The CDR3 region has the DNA TGCAGTGCTAGTTTAGGTAACTATGGCTACACCTTC. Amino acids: CSASLGNYGYTF.

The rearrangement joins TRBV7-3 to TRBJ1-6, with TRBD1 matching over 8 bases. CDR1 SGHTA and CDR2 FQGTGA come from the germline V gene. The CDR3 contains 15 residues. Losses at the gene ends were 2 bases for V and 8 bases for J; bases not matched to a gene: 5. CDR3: CASSLGRTGYSPLHF. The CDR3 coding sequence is TGTGCCAGCAGCTTAGGGCGGACAGGGTATTCACCCCTCCACTTT.

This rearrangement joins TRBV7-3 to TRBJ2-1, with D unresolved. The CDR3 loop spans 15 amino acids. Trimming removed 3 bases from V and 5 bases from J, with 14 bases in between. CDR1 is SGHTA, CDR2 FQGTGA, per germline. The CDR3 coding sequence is TGTGCCAGCAGCTTCGGACGCCGAGATAACAATGAGCAGTTCTTC. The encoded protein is CASSFGRRDNNEQFF.

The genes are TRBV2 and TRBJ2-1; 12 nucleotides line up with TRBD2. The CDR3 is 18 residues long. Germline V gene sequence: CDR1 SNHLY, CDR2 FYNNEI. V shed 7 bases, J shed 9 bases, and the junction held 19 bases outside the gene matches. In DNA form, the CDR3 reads TGTGCCAGCAATCCCTCGGCTAGCGGGGGGGCCGGATTTGGTGAGCAGTTCTTC. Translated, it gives CASNPSASGGAGFGEQFF.

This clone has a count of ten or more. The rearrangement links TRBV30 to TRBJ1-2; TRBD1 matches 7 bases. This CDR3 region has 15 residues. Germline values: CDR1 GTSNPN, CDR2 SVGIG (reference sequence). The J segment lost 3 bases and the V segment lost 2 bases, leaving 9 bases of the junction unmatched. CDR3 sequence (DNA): TGTGCCTGGAGTAAAGAGGCAACAGGGGACTATGGCTACACCTTC. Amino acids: CAWSKEATGDYGYTF.

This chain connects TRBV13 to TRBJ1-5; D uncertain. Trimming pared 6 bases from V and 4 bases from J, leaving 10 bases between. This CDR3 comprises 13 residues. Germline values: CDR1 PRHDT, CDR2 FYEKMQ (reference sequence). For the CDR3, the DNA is TGTGCCAGCAGTCTCGGAGATAATCAGCCCCAGCATTTT. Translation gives CASSLGDNQPQHF.

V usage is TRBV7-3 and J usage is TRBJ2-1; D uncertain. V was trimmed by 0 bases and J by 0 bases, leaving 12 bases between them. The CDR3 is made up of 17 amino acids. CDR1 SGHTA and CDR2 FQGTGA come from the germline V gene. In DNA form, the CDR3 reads TGTGCCAGCAGCTTAACGTTAGGCAGGAGCTCCTACAATGAGCAGTTCTTC. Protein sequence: CASSLTLGRSSYNEQFF.

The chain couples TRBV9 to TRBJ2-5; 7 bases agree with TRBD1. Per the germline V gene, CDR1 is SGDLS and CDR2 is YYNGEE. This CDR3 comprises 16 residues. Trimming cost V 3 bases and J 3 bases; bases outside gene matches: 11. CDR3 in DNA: TGTGCCAGCAGCGGAGAGTTTACAGGGGCCAAAGAGACCCAGTACTTC. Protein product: CASSGEFTGAKETQYF.

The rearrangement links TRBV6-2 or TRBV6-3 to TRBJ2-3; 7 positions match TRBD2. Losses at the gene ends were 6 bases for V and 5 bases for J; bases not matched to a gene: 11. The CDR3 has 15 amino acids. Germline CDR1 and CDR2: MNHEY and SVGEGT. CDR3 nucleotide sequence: TGTGCCAGCAGCCAACAGAGCGGGGTGCGAGATACGCAGTATTTT. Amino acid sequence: CASSQQSGVRDTQYF.

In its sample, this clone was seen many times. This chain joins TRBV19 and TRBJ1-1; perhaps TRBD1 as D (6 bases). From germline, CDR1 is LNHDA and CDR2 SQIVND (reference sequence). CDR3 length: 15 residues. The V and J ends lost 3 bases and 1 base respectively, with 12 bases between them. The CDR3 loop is CASSMLGGANTEAFF. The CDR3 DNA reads TGTGCCAGTAGTATGCTAGGGGGGGCGAACACTGAAGCTTTCTTT. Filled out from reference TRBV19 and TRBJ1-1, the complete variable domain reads DGGITQSPKYLFRKEGQNVTLSCEQNLNHDAMYWYRQDPGQGLRLIYYSQIVNDFQKGDIAEGYSVSREKKESFPLTVTSAQKNPTAFYLCASSMLGGANTEAFFGQGTRLTVV.

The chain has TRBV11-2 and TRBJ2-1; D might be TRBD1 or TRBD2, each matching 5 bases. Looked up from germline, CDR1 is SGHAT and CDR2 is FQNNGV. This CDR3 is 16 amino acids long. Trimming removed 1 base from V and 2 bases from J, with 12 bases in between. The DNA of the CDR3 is TGTGCCAGCAGCTTAGGGAGGCAGGGCCCCTACAATGAGCAGTTCTTC. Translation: CASSLGRQGPYNEQFF.

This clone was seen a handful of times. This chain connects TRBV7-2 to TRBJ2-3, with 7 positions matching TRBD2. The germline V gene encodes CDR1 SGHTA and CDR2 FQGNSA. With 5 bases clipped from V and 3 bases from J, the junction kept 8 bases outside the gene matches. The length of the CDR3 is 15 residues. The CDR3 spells CASSLGTTGTDTQYF. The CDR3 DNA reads TGTGCCAGCAGCCTGGGGACTACCGGGACAGATACGCAGTATTTT.

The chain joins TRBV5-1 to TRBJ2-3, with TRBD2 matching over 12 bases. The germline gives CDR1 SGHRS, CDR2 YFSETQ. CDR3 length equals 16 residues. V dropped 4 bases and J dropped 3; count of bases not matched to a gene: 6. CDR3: CASSKVLAGGTDTQYF. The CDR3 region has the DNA TGCGCCAGCAGCAAAGTACTAGCGGGGGGTACAGATACGCAGTATTTT.

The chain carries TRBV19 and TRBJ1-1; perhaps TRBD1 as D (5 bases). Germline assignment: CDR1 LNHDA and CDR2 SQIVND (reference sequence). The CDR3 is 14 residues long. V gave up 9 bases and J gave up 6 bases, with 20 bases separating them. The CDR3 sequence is CASSTGVGGAEAFF. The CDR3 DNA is TGTGCCAGCAGCACGGGGGTAGGTGGCGCTGAAGCTTTCTTT.

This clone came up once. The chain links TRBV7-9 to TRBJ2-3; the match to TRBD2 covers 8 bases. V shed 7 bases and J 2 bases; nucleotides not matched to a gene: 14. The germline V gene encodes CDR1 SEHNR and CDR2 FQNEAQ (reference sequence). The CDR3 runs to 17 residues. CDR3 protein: CASTPYGAGDITDTQYF. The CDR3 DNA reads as TGTGCCAGCACCCCGTACGGAGCGGGGGACATCACAGATACGCAGTATTTT.

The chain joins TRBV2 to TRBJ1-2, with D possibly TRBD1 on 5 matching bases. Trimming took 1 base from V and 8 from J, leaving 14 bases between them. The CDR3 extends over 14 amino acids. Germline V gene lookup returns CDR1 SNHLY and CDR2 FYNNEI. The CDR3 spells CASSEGVGLGGYTF. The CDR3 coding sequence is TGTGCCAGCAGTGAAGGCGTGGGACTCGGAGGCTACACCTTC.

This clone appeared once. The CDR3 DNA sequence: TGTGCCAGCAGCTTAGCCGAACATAAAGGAGAGACCCAGTACTTC. It encodes CASSLAEHKGETQYF. The chain joins TRBV7-9 to TRBJ2-5; unclear D gene. Trimming removed 0 bases at V and 4 bases at J, with 12 bases between. Germline V gene lookup returns CDR1 SEHNR and CDR2 FQNEAQ (reference sequence). The CDR3 is made up of 15 amino acids.

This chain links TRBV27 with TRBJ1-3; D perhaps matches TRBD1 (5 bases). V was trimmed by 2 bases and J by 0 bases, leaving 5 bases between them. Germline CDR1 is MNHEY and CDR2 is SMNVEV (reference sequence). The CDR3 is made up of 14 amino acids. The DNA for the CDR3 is TGTGCCAGCAGTTTAGGGGGCTCTGGAAACACCATATATTTT. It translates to CASSLGGSGNTIYF.

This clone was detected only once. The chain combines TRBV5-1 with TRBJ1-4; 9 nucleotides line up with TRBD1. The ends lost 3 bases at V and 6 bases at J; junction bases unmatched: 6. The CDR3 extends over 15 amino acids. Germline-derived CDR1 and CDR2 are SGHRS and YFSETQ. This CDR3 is CASSSQGAGDEKLFF. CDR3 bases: TGCGCCAGCAGCTCACAGGGGGCAGGGGATGAAAAACTGTTTTTT.

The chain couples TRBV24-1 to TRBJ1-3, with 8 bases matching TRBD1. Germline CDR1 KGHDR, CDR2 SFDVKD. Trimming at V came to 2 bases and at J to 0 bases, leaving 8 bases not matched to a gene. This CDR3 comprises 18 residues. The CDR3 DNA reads TGTGCCACCAGTGATTCCCCGGGCAGGGGGCGCTCTGGAAACACCATATATTTT. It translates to CATSDSPGRGRSGNTIYF.

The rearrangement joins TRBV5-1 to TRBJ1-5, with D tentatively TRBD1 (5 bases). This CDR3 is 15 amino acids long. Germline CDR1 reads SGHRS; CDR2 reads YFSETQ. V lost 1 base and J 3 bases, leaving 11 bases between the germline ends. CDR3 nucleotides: TGCGCCAGCAGCTTGCAGGGTGGTAACAATCAGCCCCAGCATTTT. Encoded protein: CASSLQGGNNQPQHF.

CDR3 residues: CSVDTWGLAGAVETQYF. The CDR3 DNA sequence: TGCAGCGTTGACACTTGGGGACTAGCGGGAGCGGTAGAGACCCAGTACTTC. The gene calls are TRBV29-1 and TRBJ2-5; 14 bases are shared with TRBD2. The length of the CDR3 is 17 residues. V shed 3 bases, J shed 4 bases, and the junction held 10 bases outside the gene matches. Germline V gene lookup returns CDR1 SQVTM and CDR2 ANQGSEA. Variable domain in full (rest from reference TRBV29-1 and TRBJ2-5): SAVISQKPSRDICQRGTSLTIQCQVDSQVTMMFWYRQQPGQSLTLIATANQGSEATYESGFVIDKFPISRPNLTFSTLTVSNMSPEDSSIYLCSVDTWGLAGAVETQYFGPGTRLLVL.

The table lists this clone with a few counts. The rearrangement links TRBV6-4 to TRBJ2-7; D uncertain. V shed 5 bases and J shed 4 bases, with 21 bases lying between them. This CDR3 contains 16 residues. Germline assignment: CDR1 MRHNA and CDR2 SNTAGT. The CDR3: CASSSPSSQFIYEQYF. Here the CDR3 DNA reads TGTGCCAGCAGTAGTCCGAGCAGCCAGTTTATATACGAGCAGTACTTC.

The CDR3 loop is CASSPGSYLYTIYF. DNA for the CDR3: TGTGCCAGCAGCCCAGGGTCCTACCTGTACACCATATATTTT. The chain recombines TRBV7-9 with TRBJ1-3, with D possibly TRBD1 on 5 matching bases. V was trimmed by 5 bases and J by 8 bases, leaving 16 bases between them. Germline-derived CDR1 and CDR2 are SEHNR and FQNEAQ (reference sequence). The CDR3 has 14 residues.

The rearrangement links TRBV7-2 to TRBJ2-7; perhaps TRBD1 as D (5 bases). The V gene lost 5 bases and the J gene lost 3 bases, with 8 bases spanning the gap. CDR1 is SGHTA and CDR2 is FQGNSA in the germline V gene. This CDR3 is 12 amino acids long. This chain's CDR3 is CASSKTVYEQYF. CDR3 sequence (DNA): TGTGCCAGCAGCAAGACAGTCTACGAGCAGTACTTC.

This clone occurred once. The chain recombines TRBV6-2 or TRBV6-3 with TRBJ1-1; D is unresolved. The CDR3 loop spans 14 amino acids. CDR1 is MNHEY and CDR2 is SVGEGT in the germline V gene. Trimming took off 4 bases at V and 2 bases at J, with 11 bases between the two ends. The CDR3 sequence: CASSSRVTNTEAFF. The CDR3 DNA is TGTGCCAGCAGTTCGCGGGTAACTAACACTGAAGCTTTCTTT.